Below, one T cell receptor beta chain is given with its context. The CDR3 is 13 residues long. The V end was cut by 3 bases, the J end by 3 bases, with 8 bases between. Per the germline V gene, CDR1 is SGHTA and CDR2 is FQGNSA. The data derive from a study of blood T cell repertoires in COVID-19. The protocol was immunoSEQ multiplex PCR, while the TCRdb copy is restricted to in-frame clones and leaves out a portion. Among roughly 100,000 clones, roughly 85% were seen once, and the ten largest hold under 2.5%. This receptor was identified in a human donor in a cohort sampled during active COVID-19. V is TRBV7-2 and J is TRBJ1-2; no clear D gene. What was sequenced was peripheral blood. As DNA, the CDR3 is TGTGCCAGCAGCTTTCTCAGCGACTATGGCTACACCTTC. It encodes CASSFLSDYGYTF.